This TCR beta chain was sequenced during a study of OX40 agonist ivuxolimab in advanced cancers. At the level of the study: An agonistic human IgG2 monoclonal antibody against OX40 (CD134) was given. Antecedent anti-PD-1, anti-PD-L1 or anti-CTLA-4 therapy was permissible, with roughly 36% having received some.

Germline V CDR1 and CDR2: MNHEY, SVGAGI. The CDR3 is 15 amino acids. Trimming cost V 2 bases and J 2 bases, with 11 bases left between them. The assay was immunoSEQ multiplex PCR, and TCRdb's table has in-frame clones only and misses some. This repertoire shows around 72,000 clones, 65% to 85% found once; its top ten account for 4.5% to 6%. This clone was counted only a few times. This sequence originates from an adult with an advanced solid tumor such as melanoma, head and neck, liver or kidney cancer. V usage is TRBV6-5 and J usage is TRBJ2-3; possibly TRBD2 for D (6 bases). The specimen comprised CD4+ or CD8+ T cells sorted from blood, sampled in a trial of the OX40 agonist ivuxolimab. This chain's CDR3 is CASSYAGSPTDTQYF. The CDR3 DNA is TGTGCCAGCAGTTACGCGGGGAGTCCCACAGATACGCAGTATTTT.